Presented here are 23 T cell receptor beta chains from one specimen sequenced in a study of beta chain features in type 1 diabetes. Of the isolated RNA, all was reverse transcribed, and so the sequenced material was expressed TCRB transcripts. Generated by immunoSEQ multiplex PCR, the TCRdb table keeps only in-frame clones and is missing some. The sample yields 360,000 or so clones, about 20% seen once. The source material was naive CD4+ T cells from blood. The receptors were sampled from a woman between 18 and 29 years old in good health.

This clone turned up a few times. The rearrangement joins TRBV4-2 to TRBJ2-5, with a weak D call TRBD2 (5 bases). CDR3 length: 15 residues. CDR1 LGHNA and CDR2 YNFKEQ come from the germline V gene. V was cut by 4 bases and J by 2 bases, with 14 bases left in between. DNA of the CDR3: TGTGCCAGCAGCCTCCGATGGGAGCGACAAGAGACCCAGTACTTC. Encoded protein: CASSLRWERQETQYF.

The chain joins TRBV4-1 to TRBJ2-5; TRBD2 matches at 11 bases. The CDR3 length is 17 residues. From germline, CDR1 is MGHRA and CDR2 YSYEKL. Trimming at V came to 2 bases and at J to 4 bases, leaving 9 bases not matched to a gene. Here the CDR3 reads CASSQKASGGRVETQYF. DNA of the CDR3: TGCGCCAGCAGCCAAAAGGCTAGCGGGGGGCGGGTAGAGACCCAGTACTTC.

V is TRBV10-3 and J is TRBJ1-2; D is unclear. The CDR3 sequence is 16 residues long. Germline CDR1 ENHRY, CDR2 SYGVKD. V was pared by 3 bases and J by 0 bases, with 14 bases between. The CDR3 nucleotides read TGTGCCATCAGTGAATCGTCGGGGAGAACTAACTATGGCTACACCTTC. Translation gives CAISESSGRTNYGYTF.

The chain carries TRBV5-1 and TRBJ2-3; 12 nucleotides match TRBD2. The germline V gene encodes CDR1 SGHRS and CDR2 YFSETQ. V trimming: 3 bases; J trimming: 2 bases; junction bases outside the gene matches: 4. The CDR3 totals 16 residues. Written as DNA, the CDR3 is TGCGCCAGCAGCTCCGGACTAGCGGGGACCACAGATACGCAGTATTTT. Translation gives CASSSGLAGTTDTQYF.

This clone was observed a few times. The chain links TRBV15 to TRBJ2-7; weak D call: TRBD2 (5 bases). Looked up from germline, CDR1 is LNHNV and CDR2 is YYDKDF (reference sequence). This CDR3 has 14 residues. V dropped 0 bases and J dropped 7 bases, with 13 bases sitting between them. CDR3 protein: CATSRDLAAREQYF. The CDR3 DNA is TGTGCCACCAGCAGAGATCTAGCCGCACGAGAGCAGTACTTC. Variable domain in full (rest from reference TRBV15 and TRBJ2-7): DAMVIQNPRYQVTQFGKPVTLSCSQTLNHNVMYWYQQKSSQAPKLLFHYYDKDFNNEADTPDNFQSRRPNTSFCFLDIRSPGLGDTAMYLCATSRDLAAREQYFGPGTRLTVT.

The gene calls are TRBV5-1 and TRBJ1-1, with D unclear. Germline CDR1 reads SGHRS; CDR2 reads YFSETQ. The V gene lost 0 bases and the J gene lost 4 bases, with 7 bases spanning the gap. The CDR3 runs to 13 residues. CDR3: CASSLVRSTEAFF. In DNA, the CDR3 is TGCGCCAGCAGCTTGGTTCGGAGCACTGAAGCTTTCTTT.

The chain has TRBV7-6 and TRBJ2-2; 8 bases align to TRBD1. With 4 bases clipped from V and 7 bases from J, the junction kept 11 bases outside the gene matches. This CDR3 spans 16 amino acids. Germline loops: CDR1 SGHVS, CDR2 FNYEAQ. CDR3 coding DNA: TGTGCCAGCAGCTCCGGGACAGGTGGTCTTAGCGGGGAGCTGTTTTTT. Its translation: CASSSGTGGLSGELFF.

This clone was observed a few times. CDR3 loop: CAWNFPTGGGYGYTF. DNA for the CDR3: TGTGCCTGGAACTTCCCGACAGGGGGTGGATATGGCTACACCTTC. The genes are TRBV30 and TRBJ1-2; 9 bases fit TRBD1. The germline CDR1 and CDR2 sequences are GTSNPN and SVGIG (reference sequence). CDR3 size: 15 residues. Losses at the gene ends were 4 bases for V and 5 bases for J; bases not matched to a gene: 11.

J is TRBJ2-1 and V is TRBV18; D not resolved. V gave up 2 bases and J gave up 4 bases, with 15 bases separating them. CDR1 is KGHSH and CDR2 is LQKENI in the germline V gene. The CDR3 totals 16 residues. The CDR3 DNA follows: TGTGCCAGCTCACCAAATATTGGTTCGGGTTACAATGAGCAGTTCTTC. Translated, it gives CASSPNIGSGYNEQFF.

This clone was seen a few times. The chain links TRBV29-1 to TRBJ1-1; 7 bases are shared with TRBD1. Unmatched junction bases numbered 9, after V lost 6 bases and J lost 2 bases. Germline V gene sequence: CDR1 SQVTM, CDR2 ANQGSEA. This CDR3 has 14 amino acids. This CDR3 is CSVTGQRLNTEAFF. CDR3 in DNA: TGCAGCGTCACGGGACAGAGACTTAACACTGAAGCTTTCTTT.

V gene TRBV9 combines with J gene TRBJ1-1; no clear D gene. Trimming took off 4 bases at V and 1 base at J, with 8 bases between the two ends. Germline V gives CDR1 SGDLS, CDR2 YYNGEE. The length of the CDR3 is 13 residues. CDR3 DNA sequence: TGTGCCAGCAGCCCCCCAGAGAACACTGAAGCTTTCTTT. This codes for CASSPPENTEAFF.

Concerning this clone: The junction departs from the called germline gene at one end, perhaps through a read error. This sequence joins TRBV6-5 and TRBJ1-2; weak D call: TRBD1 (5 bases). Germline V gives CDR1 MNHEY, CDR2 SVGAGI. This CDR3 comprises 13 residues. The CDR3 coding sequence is TGTGCCAGCAGCCTCCACAGGAACTCTGGCTACACCTTC. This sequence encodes CASSLHRNSGYTF.

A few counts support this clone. CDR3 bases: TGTGCCAGCATTAAGACTAGCGCCGCAGATACGCAGTATTTT. It is translated as CASIKTSAADTQYF. This rearrangement joins TRBV2 to TRBJ2-3, with 8 nucleotides matching TRBD2. CDR1 is SNHLY and CDR2 is FYNNEI in the germline V gene. The CDR3 loop spans 14 amino acids. V trimming: 7 bases; J trimming: 4 bases; junction bases outside the gene matches: 7.

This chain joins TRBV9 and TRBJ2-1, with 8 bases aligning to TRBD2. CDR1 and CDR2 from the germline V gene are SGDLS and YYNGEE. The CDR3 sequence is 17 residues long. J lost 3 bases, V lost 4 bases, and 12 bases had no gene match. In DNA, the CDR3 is TGTGCCAGCAGCCCCCCGGGGGGGAGTAATTACTACAATGAGCAGTTCTTC. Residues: CASSPPGGSNYYNEQFF.

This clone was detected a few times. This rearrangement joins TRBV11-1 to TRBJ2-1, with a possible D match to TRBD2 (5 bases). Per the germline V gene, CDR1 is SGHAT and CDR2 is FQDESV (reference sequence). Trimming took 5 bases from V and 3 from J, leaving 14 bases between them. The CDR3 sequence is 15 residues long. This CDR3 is CASSPRAGRYNEQFF. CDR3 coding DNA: TGTGCCAGCAGCCCCCGGGCGGGCCGCTACAATGAGCAGTTCTTC.

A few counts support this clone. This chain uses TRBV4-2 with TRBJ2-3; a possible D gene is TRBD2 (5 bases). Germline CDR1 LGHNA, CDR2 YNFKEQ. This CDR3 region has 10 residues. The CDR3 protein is CASEGDTQYF. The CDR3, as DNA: TGTGCGAGCGAGGGAGATACGCAGTATTTT.

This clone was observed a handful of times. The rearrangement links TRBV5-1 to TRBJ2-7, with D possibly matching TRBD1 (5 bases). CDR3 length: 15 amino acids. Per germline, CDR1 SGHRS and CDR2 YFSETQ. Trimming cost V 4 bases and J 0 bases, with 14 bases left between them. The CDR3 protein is CASSADSFFSYEQYF. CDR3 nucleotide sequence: TGCGCCAGCAGCGCCGACAGCTTCTTCTCCTACGAGCAGTACTTC.

The CDR3 sequence: CATSRDGSGANVLTF. The CDR3 nucleotides are TGTGCCACCAGCAGAGACGGCTCTGGGGCCAACGTCCTGACTTTC. The rearrangement links TRBV15 to TRBJ2-6, with D hard to call. The CDR3 spans 15 residues. The germline V gene has CDR1 LNHNV and CDR2 YYDKDF (reference sequence). The V end was cut by 0 bases, the J end by 0 bases, with 3 bases between.

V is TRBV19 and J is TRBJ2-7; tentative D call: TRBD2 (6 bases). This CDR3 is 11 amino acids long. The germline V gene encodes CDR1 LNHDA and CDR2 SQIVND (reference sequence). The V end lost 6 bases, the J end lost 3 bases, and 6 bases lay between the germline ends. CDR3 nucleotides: TGTGCCAGTAGGCGGGGCTACGAGCAGTACTTC. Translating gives CASRRGYEQYF.

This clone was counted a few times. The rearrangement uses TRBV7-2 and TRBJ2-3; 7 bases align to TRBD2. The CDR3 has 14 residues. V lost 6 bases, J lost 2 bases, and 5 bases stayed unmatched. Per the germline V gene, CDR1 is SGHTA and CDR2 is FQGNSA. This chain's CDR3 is CASRWGGYTDTQYF. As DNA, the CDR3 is TGTGCCAGCAGGTGGGGGGGATACACAGATACGCAGTATTTT.

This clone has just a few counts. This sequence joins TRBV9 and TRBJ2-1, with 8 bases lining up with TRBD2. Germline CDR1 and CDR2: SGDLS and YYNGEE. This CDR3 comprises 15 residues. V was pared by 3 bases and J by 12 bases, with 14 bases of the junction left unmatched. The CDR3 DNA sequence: TGTGCCAGCAGCGCCCTTTCCGGGACTAGGTGGGGGCAGTTCTTC. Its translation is CASSALSGTRWGQFF. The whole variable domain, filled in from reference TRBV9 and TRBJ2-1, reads DSGVTQTPKHLITATGQRVTLRCSPRSGDLSVYWYQQSLDQGLQFLIQYYNGEERAKGNILERFSAQQFPDLHSELNLSSLELGDSALYFCASSALSGTRWGQFFGPGTRLTVL.

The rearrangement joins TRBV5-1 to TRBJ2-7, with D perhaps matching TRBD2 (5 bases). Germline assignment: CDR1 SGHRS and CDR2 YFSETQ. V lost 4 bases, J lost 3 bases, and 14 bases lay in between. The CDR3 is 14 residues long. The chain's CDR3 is CASSPGGSYYEQYF. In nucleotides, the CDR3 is TGCGCCAGCAGCCCTGGAGGAAGTTACTACGAGCAGTACTTC.

The CDR3 DNA reads as TGTGCCAGCAGTCCAACCACGACAGGGAACGAGCAGTACTTC. It translates to CASSPTTTGNEQYF. This chain links TRBV27 with TRBJ2-7; 7 bases are a match to TRBD1. CDR3 length: 14 residues. The V and J ends lost 5 bases and 5 bases, in that order; junction bases with no gene match: 9. Germline-derived CDR1 and CDR2 are MNHEY and SMNVEV (reference sequence).